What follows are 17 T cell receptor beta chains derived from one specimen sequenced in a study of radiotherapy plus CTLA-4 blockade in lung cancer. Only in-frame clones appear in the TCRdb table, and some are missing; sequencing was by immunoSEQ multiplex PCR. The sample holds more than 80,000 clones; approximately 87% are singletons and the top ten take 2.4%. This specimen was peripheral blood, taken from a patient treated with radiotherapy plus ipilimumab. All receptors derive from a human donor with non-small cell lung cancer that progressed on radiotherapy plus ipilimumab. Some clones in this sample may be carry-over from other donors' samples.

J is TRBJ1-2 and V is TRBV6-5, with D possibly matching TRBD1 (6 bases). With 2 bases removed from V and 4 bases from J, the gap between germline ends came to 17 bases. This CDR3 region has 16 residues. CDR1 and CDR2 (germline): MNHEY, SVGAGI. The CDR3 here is CASSYNPLTGSYGYTF. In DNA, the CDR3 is TGTGCCAGCAGTTACAACCCCCTCACAGGGAGCTATGGCTACACCTTC.

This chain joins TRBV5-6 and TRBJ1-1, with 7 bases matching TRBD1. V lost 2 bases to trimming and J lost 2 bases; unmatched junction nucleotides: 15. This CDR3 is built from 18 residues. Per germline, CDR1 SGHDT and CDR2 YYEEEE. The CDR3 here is CASSFGTENIFRNTEAFF. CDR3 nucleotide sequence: TGTGCCAGCAGCTTCGGGACAGAAAACATATTCCGAAACACTGAAGCTTTCTTT.

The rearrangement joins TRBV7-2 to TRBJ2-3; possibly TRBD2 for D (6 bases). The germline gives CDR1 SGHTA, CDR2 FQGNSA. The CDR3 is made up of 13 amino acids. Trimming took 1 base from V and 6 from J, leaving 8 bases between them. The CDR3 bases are TGTGCCAGCAGCTTAGTACTAGCCGATACGCAGTATTTT. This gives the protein CASSLVLADTQYF.

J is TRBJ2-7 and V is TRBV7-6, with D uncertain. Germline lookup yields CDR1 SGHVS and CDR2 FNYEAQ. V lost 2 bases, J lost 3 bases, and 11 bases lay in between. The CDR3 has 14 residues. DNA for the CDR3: TGTGCCAGCAGCTTACTCGGATTGAGCTACGAGCAGTACTTC. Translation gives CASSLLGLSYEQYF.

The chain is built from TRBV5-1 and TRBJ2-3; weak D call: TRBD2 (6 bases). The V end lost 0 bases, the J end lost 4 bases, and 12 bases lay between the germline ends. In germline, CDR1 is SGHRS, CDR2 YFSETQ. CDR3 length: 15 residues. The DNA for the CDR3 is TGCGCCAGCAGCTTGGAGGGACTTCTACCAGATACGCAGTATTTT. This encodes CASSLEGLLPDTQYF.

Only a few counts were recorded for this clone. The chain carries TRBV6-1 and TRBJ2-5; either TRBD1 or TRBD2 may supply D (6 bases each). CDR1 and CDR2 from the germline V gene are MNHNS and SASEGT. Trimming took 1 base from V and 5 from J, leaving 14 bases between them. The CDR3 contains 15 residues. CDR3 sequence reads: CASSEGPGEVETQYF. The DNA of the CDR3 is TGTGCCAGCAGTGAAGGTCCAGGGGAGGTGGAGACCCAGTACTTC.

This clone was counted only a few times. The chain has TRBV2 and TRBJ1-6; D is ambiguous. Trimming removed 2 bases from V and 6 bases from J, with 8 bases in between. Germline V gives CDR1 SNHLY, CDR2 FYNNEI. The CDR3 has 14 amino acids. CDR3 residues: CASSETTANSPLHF. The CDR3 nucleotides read TGTGCCAGCAGTGAAACTACAGCTAATTCACCCCTCCACTTT.

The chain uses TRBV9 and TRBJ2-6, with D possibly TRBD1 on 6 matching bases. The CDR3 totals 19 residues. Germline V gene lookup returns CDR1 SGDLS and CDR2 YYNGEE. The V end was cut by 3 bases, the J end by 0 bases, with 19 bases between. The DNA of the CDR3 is TGTGCCAGCAGCGCCCGAGGGGGATTCAGGGGCTCTGGGGCCAACGTCCTGACTTTC. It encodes CASSARGGFRGSGANVLTF.

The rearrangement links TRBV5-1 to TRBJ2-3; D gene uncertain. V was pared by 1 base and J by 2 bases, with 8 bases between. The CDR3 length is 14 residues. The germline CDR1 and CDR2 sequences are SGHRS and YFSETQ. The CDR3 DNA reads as TGCGCCAGCAGCTTGAGGCAGGACACAGATACGCAGTATTTT. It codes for CASSLRQDTDTQYF. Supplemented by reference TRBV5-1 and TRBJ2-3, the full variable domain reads KAGVTQTPRYLIKTRGQQVTLSCSPISGHRSVSWYQQTPGQGLQFLFEYFSETQRNKGNFPGRFSGRQFSNSRSEMNVSTLELGDSALYLCASSLRQDTDTQYFGPGTRLTVL.

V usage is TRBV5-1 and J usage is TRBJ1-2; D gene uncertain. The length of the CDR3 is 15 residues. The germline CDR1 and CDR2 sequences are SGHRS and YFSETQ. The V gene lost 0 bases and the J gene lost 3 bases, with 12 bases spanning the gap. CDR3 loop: CASSLVRGKDYGYTF. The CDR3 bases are TGCGCCAGCAGCTTGGTCCGGGGAAAGGACTATGGCTACACCTTC. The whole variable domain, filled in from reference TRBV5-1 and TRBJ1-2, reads KAGVTQTPRYLIKTRGQQVTLSCSPISGHRSVSWYQQTPGQGLQFLFEYFSETQRNKGNFPGRFSGRQFSNSRSEMNVSTLELGDSALYLCASSLVRGKDYGYTFGSGTRLTVV.

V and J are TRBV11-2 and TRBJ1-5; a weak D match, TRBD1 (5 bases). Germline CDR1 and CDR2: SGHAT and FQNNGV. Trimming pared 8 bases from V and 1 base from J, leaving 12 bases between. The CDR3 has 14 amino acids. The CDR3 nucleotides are TGTGCCAGCCGTGGCGGGACCAGCAATCAGCCCCAGCATTTT. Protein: CASRGGTSNQPQHF. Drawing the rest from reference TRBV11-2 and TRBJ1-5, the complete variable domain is EAGVAQSPRYKIIEKRQSVAFWCNPISGHATLYWYQQILGQGPKLLIQFQNNGVVDDSQLPKDRFSAERLKGVDSTLKIQPAKLEDSAVYLCASRGGTSNQPQHFGDGTRLSIL.

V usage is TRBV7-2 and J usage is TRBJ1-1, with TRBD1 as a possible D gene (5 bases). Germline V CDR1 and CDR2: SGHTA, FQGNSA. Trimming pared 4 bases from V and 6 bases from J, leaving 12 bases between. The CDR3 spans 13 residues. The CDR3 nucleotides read TGTGCCAGCAGCTCCCGGGACGGTGCTGAAGCTTTCTTT. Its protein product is CASSSRDGAEAFF.

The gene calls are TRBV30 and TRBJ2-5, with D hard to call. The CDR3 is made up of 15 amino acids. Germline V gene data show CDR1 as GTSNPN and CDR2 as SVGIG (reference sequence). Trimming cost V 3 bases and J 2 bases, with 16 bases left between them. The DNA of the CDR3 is TGTGCCTGGAGCCCGACTGGCGTGATACAAGAGACCCAGTACTTC. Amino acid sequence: CAWSPTGVIQETQYF. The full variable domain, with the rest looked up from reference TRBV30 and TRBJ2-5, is SQTIHQWPATLVQPVGSPLSLECTVEGTSNPNLYWYRQAAGRGLQLLFYSVGIGQISSEVPQNLSASRPQDRQFILSSKKLLLSDSGFYLCAWSPTGVIQETQYFGPGTRLLVL.

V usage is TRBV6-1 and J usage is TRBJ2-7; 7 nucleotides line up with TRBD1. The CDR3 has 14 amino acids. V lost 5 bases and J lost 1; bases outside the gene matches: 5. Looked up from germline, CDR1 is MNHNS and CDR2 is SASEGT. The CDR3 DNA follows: TGTGCCAGCAGTAACAGGGGAGAGTCCTACGAGCAGTACTTC. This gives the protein CASSNRGESYEQYF.

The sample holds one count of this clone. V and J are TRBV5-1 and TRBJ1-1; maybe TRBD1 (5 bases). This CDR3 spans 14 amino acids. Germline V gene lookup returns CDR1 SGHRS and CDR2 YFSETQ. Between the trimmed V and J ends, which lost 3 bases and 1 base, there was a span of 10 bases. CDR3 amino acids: CASSYNTGNTEAFF. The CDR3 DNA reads TGCGCCAGCAGCTATAATACAGGGAACACTGAAGCTTTCTTT. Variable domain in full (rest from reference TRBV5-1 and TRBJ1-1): KAGVTQTPRYLIKTRGQQVTLSCSPISGHRSVSWYQQTPGQGLQFLFEYFSETQRNKGNFPGRFSGRQFSNSRSEMNVSTLELGDSALYLCASSYNTGNTEAFFGQGTRLTVV.

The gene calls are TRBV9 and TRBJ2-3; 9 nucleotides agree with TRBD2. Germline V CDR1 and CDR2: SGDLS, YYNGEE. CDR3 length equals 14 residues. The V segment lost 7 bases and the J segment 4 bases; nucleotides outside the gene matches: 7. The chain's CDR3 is CASGRGGGPDTQYF. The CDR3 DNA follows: TGTGCCAGCGGGCGGGGGGGCGGCCCAGATACGCAGTATTTT.

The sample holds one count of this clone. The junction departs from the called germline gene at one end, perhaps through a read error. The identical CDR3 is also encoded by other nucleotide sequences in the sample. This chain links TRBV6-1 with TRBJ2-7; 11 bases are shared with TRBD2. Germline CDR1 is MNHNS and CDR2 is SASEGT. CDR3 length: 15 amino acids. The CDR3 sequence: CASSGSGGAENEQYF. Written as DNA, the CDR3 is TGTGCCAGCAGTGGTAGCGGGGGGGCCGAGAACGAGCAATACTTC.